The present T cell receptor (beta chain) was sequenced within a study of cytomegalovirus exposure and HLA in healthy donors. Study-level points and caveats: Listed as cytomegalovirus-associated were roughly 180 TCR beta chains. The classifier was said to identify cytomegalovirus status with high specificity and sensitivity.

About this clone: Its matching antigen is unknown.

While the first cohort had 700 or so subjects, the donors belonged to the separate validation cohort of 120 subjects. This table comes from immunoSEQ multiplex PCR, and its TCRdb copy is limited to in-frame clones, with some not included. The sample records some 210,000 clones, approximately 87% being singletons. Germline values: CDR1 SQVTM, CDR2 ANQGSEA. V dropped 3 bases and J dropped 10 bases, with 15 bases sitting between them. The CDR3 spans 12 residues. The receptor comes from a young woman in good health and CMV-seronegative. The rearrangement uses TRBV29-1 and TRBJ1-1; unclear D gene. The sequencing input was PBMCs. CDR3: CSVDGGNYRAFF. Here the CDR3 DNA reads TGCAGCGTTGATGGAGGGAATTATAGAGCTTTCTTT.